This TCR beta chain is from a study of T cells in Graves' hyperthyroidism and ophthalmopathy. The length of the CDR3 is 15 residues. The ends were cut back, 0 bases at V and 14 bases at J, with 20 bases in the middle. Germline-derived CDR1 and CDR2 are LNHNV and YYDKDF (reference sequence). Newly diagnosed hyperthyroidism patients aged 18 to 65 years had disease lasting under 2 months. RNA transcripts served as the template for amplifying TCR beta CDR3 regions. HTBI primers were used for first-round RT-PCR of the TCR CDR3. TCRdb itself ran the multiplex PCR reads through MiXCR, one entry per CDR3 protein. The data contain 750,000 to 900,000 distinct CDR3 sequences, roughly 40% of them seen just once; the ten biggest clones take up approximately 8.7%.

This TCR came from a man younger than 35 with Graves' hyperthyroidism. The chain has TRBV15 and TRBJ1-5; tentatively, D is TRBD1 (5 bases). The source material was blood. The DNA for the CDR3 is TGTGCCACCAGCAGAGAATCGGGACTAGCGGCCTACGAGCATTTT. Amino acids: CATSRESGLAAYEHF. Based on the CDR3 plus reference TRBV15 and TRBJ1-5, the full variable domain is DAMVIQNPRYQVTQFGKPVTLSCSQTLNHNVMYWYQQKSSQAPKLLFHYYDKDFNNEADTPDNFQSRRPNTSFCFLDIRSPGLGDTAMYLCATSRESGLAAYEHFGDGTRLSIL.